Listed below are T cell receptor beta chains from one sample, sequenced in a study of T cells after yellow fever vaccination. One entry per CDR3 protein results from TCRdb running MiXCR on the 5' RACE reads. The table records around 550,000 distinct CDR3 sequences, approximately 21% of them present only once. The specimen comprised PBMCs, sampled 15 days after the yellow fever booster vaccination. These receptors came from a man under 40 who received the YFV17D yellow fever vaccine. CDR3s include the opening cysteine and the closing phenylalanine or tryptophan. The order of the fields is V gene, clone size, CDR3 length, D gene, J gene, CDR3 DNA, CDR3 protein. D genes are given only for firm matches. Clone sizes are given selectively: once, few, many, or a class where the clone is expanded.

>TRBV12-3/TRBV12-4|NA|13|TRBD1|TRBJ1-6
TGTGCCAGCAGTGACCAGGGGGATTCACCCCTCCACTTT
CASSDQGDSPLHF
>TRBV2|NA|15|NA|TRBJ2-3
TGTGCCAGCAGTGACTTCGGGGAGCGCACAGATACGCAGTATTTT
CASSDFGERTDTQYF
>TRBV6-2/TRBV6-3|NA|16|TRBD2|TRBJ2-1
TGTGCCAGCATCTGGCGGGAGGGCCTTTCCACCGATGAGCAGTTCTTC
CASIWREGLSTDEQFF
>TRBV5-1|few|15|NA|TRBJ1-1
TGCGCCAGCAGCCCCGGGGGGGGCCAGAACACTGAAGCTTTCTTT
CASSPGGGQNTEAFF
>TRBV19|NA|13|NA|TRBJ1-1
TGTGCCAGTAGTACCTGGGGGGAGACTGAAGCTTTCTTT
CASSTWGETEAFF
>TRBV20-1|few|12|NA|TRBJ2-3
TGCAGTGAACAGGGAAATTCCGATACGCAGTATTTT
CSEQGNSDTQYF
>TRBV20-1|NA|11|NA|TRBJ2-1
TGCAGTGCCGCAGGGGGGAATGAGCAGTTCTTC
CSAAGGNEQFF
>TRBV18|NA|12|NA|TRBJ2-7
TGTGCCAGCTCACCATCCCGCACCGAGCAGTACTTC
CASSPSRTEQYF
>TRBV3-1|few|16|TRBD1|TRBJ1-5
TGTGCCAGCAGCCAAGATCGGGACAGGGTTTCCCAGCCCCAGCATTTT
CASSQDRDRVSQPQHF
>TRBV10-3|NA|13|NA|TRBJ2-3
TGTGCCATCAGCCCAAGGGATACAGATACGCAGTATTTT
CAISPRDTDTQYF
>TRBV20-1|NA|15|TRBD2|TRBJ2-1
TGCAGTGCTAGAGAGGGTAACGGGAGGGCGAGAGAGCAGTTCTTC
CSAREGNGRAREQFF
>TRBV5-1|NA|14|TRBD2|TRBJ2-2
TGCGCCACCAATAGCGGGACGAACACCGGGGAGCTGTTTTTT
CATNSGTNTGELFF
>TRBV20-1|once|15|TRBD2|TRBJ2-1
TGCAGTGCTAGAGAGGGGGGACTAGCGGGAAGTGAGCAGTTCTTC
CSAREGGLAGSEQFF
>TRBV7-2|NA|14|TRBD2|TRBJ2-4
TGTGCCAGCAGCCGGGCGGGGGGAAACAACATTCAGTACTTC
CASSRAGGNNIQYF
>TRBV7-2|few|15|TRBD2|TRBJ2-5
TGTGCCAGCAGCTCAGCTAGCGGGACCCAAGAGACCCAGTACTTC
CASSSASGTQETQYF
>TRBV5-6|few|16|TRBD1|TRBJ2-3
TGTGCCAGCAGCTGGCTAACCGGGACAGAAACAGATACGCAGTATTTT
CASSWLTGTETDTQYF
>TRBV11-1|NA|14|TRBD2|TRBJ2-1
TGTGCCAGCAGCTATAGCGGGAATAGAAATGAGCAGTTCTTC
CASSYSGNRNEQFF
>TRBV6-1|NA|15|NA|TRBJ2-7
TGTGCCAGCAGTAAACAGGGTCATTCCTTCTACGAGCAGTACTTC
CASSKQGHSFYEQYF
>TRBV7-7|NA|15|NA|TRBJ2-1
TGTGCCAGCAGCTCCTCGACAACCCCCTACAATGAGCAGTTCTTC
CASSSSTTPYNEQFF
>TRBV27|few|14|NA|TRBJ2-3
TGTGCCAGCAGCCAGGGTTTCAGCGGAGATACGCAGTATTTT
CASSQGFSGDTQYF
>TRBV7-9|NA|17|NA|TRBJ2-1
TGTGCCAGCAGCCCTAGCAGGCCAAACAGTAATAACAATGAGCAGTTCTTC
CASSPSRPNSNNNEQFF
>TRBV28|NA|15|TRBD1|TRBJ1-2
TGTGCCAGCAGTTTAAAGGGGGCGCGGCGGGATGGCTACACCTTC
CASSLKGARRDGYTF